Listed below are T cell receptor beta chains from one sample, sequenced in a study of PD-1 blockade in classical Hodgkin lymphoma. Sequencing used immunoSEQ multiplex PCR; TCRdb keeps in-frame clones, though not all of them. This sample yields 40,000 to 45,000 clones, of which around 80% are seen a single time; about an eighth belongs to the top ten. The sequencing used peripheral blood mononuclear cells (PBMCs), collected at baseline. The receptors here all came from a human donor with classical Hodgkin lymphoma. The CDR3 runs from the conserved cysteine through the conserved F or W. D genes are given only for firm matches. Clone size is stated in some rows and not others, as once, few, many or a class when expanded.

d_gene	v_gene	j_gene	abundance	CDR3nt	CDR3aa
.	TRBV5-4	TRBJ1-1	.	TGTGCCAGCAGCGCAGACGGTCCTGAAGCTTTCTTT	CASSADGPEAFF
TRBD1	TRBV7-8	TRBJ2-7	.	TGTGCCAGCAGCTCGACAGGGTTTGAGCAGTACTTC	CASSSTGFEQYF
.	TRBV7-2	TRBJ1-3	.	TGTGCCAGCAGCTTAGACCCCTGGGGAAACCGAAACACCATATATTTT	CASSLDPWGNRNTIYF
.	TRBV7-8	TRBJ2-7	.	TGTGCCAGCAGCTTAGCAGGTGGTTTTGGCGAGCAGTACTTC	CASSLAGGFGEQYF
.	TRBV1	TRBJ2-1	.	TGCACCAGCAGCCAAGACCGGGGGCTAGCGGATAGGCCGTTCTTC	CTSSQDRGLADRPFF
TRBD1	TRBV10-3	TRBJ2-7	medium-sized	TGTGCCACCGCGGGACAGGGGGTGGGGGAGCAGTACTTC	CATAGQGVGEQYF
.	TRBV4-3	TRBJ1-3	.	TGCGCCAGCAGCCAAGCTTGGACGGACCCCTCTGGAAACACCATATATTTT	CASSQAWTDPSGNTIYF
TRBD1	TRBV6-6	TRBJ2-7	few	TGTGCCACCTCCCGGGGGACAGGGAAGCAGTACTTC	CATSRGTGKQYF
.	TRBV2	TRBJ1-1	.	TGTGCCAGCGGGAAGGGTTTGAACACTGAAGCTTTCTTT	CASGKGLNTEAFF
.	TRBV7-9	TRBJ1-3	.	TGTGCCAGCAGCTTAGACGGAGGCACCATATATTTT	CASSLDGGTIYF
TRBD1	TRBV19	TRBJ2-2	.	TGTGCCAGTAGTACCTCCGCCGACAGGGGGCGCTTCACCGGGGAGCTGTTTTTT	CASSTSADRGRFTGELFF
TRBD2	TRBV10-3	TRBJ2-3	.	TGTGCCATCAGTGAGCCGACTAGCGGGGGATACTCTAGCACAGATACGCAGTATTTT	CAISEPTSGGYSSTDTQYF
.	TRBV7-2	TRBJ2-7	.	TGTGCCAGCAGCCCGGCAGGGTCCGCCTACGAGCAGTACTTC	CASSPAGSAYEQYF
.	TRBV7-8	TRBJ2-3	.	TGTGCCAGCAGCGTCCAGGGGTCCAGCACAGATACGCAGTATTTT	CASSVQGSSTDTQYF
TRBD2	TRBV7-2	TRBJ2-7	.	TGTGCCAGCAGCGAGGGACTAGCGGTAGAGCAGTACTTC	CASSEGLAVEQYF
.	TRBV6-1	TRBJ2-2	.	TGTGCCAGCAGCCTAACGACAGGGAACACCGGGGAGCTGTTTTTT	CASSLTTGNTGELFF
.	TRBV7-8	TRBJ2-5	.	TGTGCCAGCAGCTATAGGCCCCAAGAGACCCAGTACTTC	CASSYRPQETQYF
.	TRBV5-1	TRBJ2-3	.	TGCGCCAGCAGCCCGCTCGGGGGTTCAGATACGCAGTATTTT	CASSPLGGSDTQYF
TRBD2	TRBV6-6	TRBJ2-1	.	TGTGCCATTGTCCGAGCGGGGGGGTACAATGAGCAGTTCTTC	CAIVRAGGYNEQFF
.	TRBV7-2	TRBJ2-5	.	TGTGCCAGCGCAATGGTACAAGAGACCCAGTACTTC	CASAMVQETQYF
TRBD1	TRBV7-9	TRBJ1-2	.	TGTGCCAGCAGCTCTAGGGAGGGGGCAGGGTATGGCTACACCTTC	CASSSREGAGYGYTF
TRBD2	TRBV7-2	TRBJ2-5	.	TGTGCCAGCAGGTCGGGGGGGCAAGAGACCCAGTACTTC	CASRSGGQETQYF
.	TRBV6-1	TRBJ1-5	.	TGTGCCAGCAGGAGTGGGGTTTTGAGCAATCAGCCCCAGCATTTT	CASRSGVLSNQPQHF
TRBD1	TRBV14	TRBJ2-7	.	TGTGCCAGCAGCCAAGATTTGAGGCTTGTGCAGGGGGCGTTTCGTTCCTACGAGCAGTACTTC	CASSQDLRLVQGAFRSYEQYF
TRBD1	TRBV7-2	TRBJ1-6	few	TGTGCCAGCAGCGCCAGGACAGGGAATTTATCACCCCTCCACTTT	CASSARTGNLSPLHF
.	TRBV27	TRBJ1-6	.	TGTGCCAGCAGCCCCAGGGGCATGCATTCACCCCTCCACTTT	CASSPRGMHSPLHF
.	TRBV11-2	TRBJ2-1	.	TGTGCCAGCAGCTTAGAACCCGTATACAACAATGAGCAGTTCTTC	CASSLEPVYNNEQFF